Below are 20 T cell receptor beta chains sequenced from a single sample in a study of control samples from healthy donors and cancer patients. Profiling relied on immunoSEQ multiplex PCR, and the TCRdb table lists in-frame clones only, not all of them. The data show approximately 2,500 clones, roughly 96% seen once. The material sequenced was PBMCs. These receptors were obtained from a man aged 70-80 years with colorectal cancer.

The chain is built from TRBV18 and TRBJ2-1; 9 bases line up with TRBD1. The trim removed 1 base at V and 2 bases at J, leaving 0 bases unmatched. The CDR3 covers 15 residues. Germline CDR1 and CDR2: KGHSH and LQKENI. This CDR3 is CASSPRDRAYNEQFF. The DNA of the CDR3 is TGTGCCAGCTCACCACGGGACAGGGCCTACAATGAGCAGTTCTTC.

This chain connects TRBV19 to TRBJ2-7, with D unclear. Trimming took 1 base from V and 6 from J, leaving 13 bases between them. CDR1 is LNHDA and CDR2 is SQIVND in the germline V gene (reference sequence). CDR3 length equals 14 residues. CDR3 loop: CASSIARAGSEQYF. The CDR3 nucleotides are TGTGCCAGTAGTATAGCTCGGGCAGGTAGCGAGCAGTACTTC.

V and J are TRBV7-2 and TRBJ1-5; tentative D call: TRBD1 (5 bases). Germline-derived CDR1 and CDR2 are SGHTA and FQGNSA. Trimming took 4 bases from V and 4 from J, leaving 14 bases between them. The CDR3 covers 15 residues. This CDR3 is CASSSGLLINQPQHF. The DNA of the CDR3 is TGTGCCAGCAGCTCGGGACTGCTGATTAATCAGCCCCAGCATTTT.

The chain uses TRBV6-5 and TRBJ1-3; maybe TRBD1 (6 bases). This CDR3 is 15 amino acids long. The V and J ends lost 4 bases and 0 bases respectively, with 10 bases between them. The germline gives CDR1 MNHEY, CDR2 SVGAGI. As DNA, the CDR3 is TGTGCCAGCAGTTCCAGGGGATACTCTGGAAACACCATATATTTT. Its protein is CASSSRGYSGNTIYF.

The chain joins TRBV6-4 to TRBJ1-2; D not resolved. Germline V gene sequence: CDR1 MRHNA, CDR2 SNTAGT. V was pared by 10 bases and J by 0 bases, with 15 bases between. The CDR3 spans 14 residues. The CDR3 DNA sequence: TGTGCCACCACCCCGGGTTTAGCTAACTATGGCTACACCTTC. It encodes CATTPGLANYGYTF.

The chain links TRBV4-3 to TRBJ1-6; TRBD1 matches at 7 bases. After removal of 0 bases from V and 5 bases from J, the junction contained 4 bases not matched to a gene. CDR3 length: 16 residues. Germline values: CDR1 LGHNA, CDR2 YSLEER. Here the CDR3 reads CASSQDWGQNNSPLHF. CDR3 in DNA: TGCGCCAGCAGCCAAGATTGGGGACAGAATAATTCACCCCTCCACTTT.

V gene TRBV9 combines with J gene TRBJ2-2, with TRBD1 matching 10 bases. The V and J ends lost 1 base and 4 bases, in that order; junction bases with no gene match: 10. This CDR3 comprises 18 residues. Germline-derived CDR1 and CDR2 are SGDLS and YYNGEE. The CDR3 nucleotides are TGTGCCAGCAGCGTAACCCCGTTTGGACAGGGGGGCACCGGGGAGCTGTTTTTT. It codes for CASSVTPFGQGGTGELFF.

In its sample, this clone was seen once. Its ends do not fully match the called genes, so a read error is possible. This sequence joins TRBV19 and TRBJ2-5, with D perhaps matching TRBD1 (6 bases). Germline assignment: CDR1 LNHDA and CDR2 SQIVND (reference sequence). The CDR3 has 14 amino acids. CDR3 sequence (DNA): TGTGCCGGTAGCAATACAGGGTATCAAGAGACCCAGTACTTC. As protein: CAGSNTGYQETQYF.

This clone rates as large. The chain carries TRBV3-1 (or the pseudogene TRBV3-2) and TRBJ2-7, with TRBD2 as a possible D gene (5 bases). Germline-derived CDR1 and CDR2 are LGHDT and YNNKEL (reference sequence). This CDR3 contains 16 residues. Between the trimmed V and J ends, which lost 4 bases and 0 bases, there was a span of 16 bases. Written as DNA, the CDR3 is TGTGCCAGCAGCCCCTTTCCTCGACTAACCTCCTACGAGCAGTACTTC. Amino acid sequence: CASSPFPRLTSYEQYF.

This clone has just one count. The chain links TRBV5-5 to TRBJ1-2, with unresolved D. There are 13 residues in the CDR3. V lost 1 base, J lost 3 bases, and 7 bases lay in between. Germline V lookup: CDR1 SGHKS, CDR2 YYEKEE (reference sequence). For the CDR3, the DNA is TGTGCCAGCAGCTTGTCAGGCGACTATGGCTACACCTTC. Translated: CASSLSGDYGYTF. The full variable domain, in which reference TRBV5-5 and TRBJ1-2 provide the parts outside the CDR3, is DAGVTQSPTHLIKTRGQQVTLRCSPISGHKSVSWYQQVLGQGPQFIFQYYEKEERGRGNFPDRFSARQFPNYSSELNVNALLLGDSALYLCASSLSGDYGYTFGSGTRLTVV.

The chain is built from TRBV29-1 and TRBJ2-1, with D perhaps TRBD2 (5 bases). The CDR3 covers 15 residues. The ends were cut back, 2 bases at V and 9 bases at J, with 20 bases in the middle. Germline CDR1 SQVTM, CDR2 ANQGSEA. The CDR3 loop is CSVESRVTGWSEQFF. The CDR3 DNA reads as TGCAGCGTTGAATCGCGGGTCACGGGGTGGAGTGAGCAGTTCTTC.

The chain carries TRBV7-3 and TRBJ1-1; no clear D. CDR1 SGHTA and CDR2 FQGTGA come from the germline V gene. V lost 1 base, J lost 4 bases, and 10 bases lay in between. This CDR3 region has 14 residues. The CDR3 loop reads CASSLNSDSTEAFF. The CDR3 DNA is TGTGCCAGCAGCTTAAATAGCGATTCCACTGAAGCTTTCTTT.

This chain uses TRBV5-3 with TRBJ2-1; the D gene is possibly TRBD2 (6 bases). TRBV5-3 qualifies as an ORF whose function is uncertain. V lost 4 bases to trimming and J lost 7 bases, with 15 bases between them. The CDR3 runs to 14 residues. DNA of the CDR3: TGTGCCAGAAGCCCCCTGCTAGCGAGGAATGAGCAGTTCTTC. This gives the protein CARSPLLARNEQFF.

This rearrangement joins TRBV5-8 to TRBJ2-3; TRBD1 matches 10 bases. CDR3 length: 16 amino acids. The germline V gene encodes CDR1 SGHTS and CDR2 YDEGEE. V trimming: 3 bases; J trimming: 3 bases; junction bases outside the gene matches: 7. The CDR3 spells CASSSGTGEGTDTQYF. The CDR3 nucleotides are TGTGCCAGCAGCTCTGGGACAGGGGAGGGGACAGATACGCAGTATTTT.

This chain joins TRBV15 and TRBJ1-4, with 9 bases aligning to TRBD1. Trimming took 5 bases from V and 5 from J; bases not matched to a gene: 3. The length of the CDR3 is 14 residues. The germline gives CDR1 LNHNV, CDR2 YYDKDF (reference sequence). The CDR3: CATSGGTGNEKLFF. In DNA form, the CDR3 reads TGTGCCACCAGCGGCGGGACAGGGAATGAAAAACTGTTTTTT.

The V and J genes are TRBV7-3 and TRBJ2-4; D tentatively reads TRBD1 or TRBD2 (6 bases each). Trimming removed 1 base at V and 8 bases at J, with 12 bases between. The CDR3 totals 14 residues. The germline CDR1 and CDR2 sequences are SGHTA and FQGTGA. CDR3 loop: CASSLRGASDIQYF. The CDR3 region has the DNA TGTGCCAGCAGCTTAAGGGGGGCTAGTGACATTCAGTACTTC.

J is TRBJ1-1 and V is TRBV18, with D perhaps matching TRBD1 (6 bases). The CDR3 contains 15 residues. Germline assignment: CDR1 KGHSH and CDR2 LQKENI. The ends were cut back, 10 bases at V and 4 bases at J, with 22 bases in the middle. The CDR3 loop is CATTVLGGRVTEAFF. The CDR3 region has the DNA TGTGCCACCACAGTTTTGGGGGGGCGCGTCACTGAAGCTTTCTTT.

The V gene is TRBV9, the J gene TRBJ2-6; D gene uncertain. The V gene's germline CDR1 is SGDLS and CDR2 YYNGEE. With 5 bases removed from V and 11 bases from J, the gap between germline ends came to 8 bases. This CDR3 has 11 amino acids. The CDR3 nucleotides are TGTGCCAGCAGAGAGGACGACGTCCTGACTTTC. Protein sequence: CASREDDVLTF.

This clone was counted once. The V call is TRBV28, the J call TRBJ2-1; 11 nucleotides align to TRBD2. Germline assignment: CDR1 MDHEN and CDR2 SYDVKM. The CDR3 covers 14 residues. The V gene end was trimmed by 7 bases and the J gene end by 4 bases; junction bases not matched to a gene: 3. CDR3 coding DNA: TGTGCCAGCATATGGACTAGCGGGTACAATGAGCAGTTCTTC. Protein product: CASIWTSGYNEQFF. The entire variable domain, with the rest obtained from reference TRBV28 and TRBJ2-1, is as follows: DVKVTQSSRYLVKRTGEKVFLECVQDMDHENMFWYRQDPGLGLRLIYFSYDVKMKEKGDIPEGYSVSREKKERFSLILESASTNQTSMYLCASIWTSGYNEQFFGPGTRLTVL.

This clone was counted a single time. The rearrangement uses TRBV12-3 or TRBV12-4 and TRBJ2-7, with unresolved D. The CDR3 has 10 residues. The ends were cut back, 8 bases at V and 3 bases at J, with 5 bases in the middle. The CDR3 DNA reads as TGTGCCAGCGGGAACTACGAGCAGTACTTC. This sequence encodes CASGNYEQYF.